This T cell receptor beta chain was sequenced in a study of regulatory T cells in long-lasting Graves disease. Time point described: newly diagnosed GD, antithyroid drugs for less than 3 months. Preparation of the TCR library used RNA extracted from PBMCs. A peripheral blood sample, roughly 9 milliliters in volume, was drawn into EDTA tubes. This clonotype was counted ten times or more. Relying on iRepertoire HTBI primers and Arm-PCR of CDR3 regions, the team built TCR beta libraries. Per the original methods: About 60 TRBV and some 14 TRBJ segments were identified across samples. TCRdb called the multiplex PCR reads again in MiXCR, with one record for every CDR3 protein. TCRdb, not the authors, supplied the V and J calls. This sample has more than 450,000 distinct CDR3 sequences, with more than 10% found just once. The CDR3 contains 17 residues. In germline, CDR1 is SGHDN, CDR2 FVKESK. After removal of 3 bases from V and 0 bases from J, the junction contained 7 bases not matched to a gene.

Separately, the same data were catalogued under a study of T cells in Graves' hyperthyroidism and ophthalmopathy. As that report states: The HTBI set primed first-round TCR CDR3 RT-PCR.

This chain joins TRBV14 and TRBJ2-1; TRBD2 agrees at 8 bases. This sequence was found in a woman in her thirties with Graves disease. Sequenced material: peripheral blood mononuclear cells (PBMCs), taken at new diagnosis, from a patient treated with antithyroid drugs. The CDR3 nucleotides are TGTGCCAGCAGCCAGGGCGGTCTAGCGGGCTCCTACAATGAGCAGTTCTTC. Its protein is CASSQGGLAGSYNEQFF.